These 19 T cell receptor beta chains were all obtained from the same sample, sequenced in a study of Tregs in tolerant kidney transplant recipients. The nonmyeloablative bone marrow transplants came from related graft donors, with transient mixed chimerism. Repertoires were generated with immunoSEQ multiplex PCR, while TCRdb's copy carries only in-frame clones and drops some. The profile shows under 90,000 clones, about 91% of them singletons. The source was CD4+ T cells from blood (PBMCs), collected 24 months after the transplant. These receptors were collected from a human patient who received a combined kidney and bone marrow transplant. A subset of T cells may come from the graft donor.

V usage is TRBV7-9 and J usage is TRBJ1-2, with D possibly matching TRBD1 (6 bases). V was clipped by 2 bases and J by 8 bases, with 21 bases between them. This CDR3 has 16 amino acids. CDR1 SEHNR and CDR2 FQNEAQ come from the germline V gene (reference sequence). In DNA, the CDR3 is TGTGCCAGCAGCTTATTGAGGCACAGGGCTACGCGGGGCTACACCTTC. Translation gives CASSLLRHRATRGYTF.

The CDR3 region has the DNA TGTGCCAGCAGCCCTGACAGGGGCTATAACGAGCAGTACTTC. It is translated as CASSPDRGYNEQYF. The gene calls are TRBV7-9 and TRBJ2-7, with 8 bases fitting TRBD1. This CDR3 is 14 amino acids long. The ends lost 5 bases at V and 5 bases at J; junction bases unmatched: 8. The V gene's germline CDR1 is SEHNR and CDR2 FQNEAQ (reference sequence).

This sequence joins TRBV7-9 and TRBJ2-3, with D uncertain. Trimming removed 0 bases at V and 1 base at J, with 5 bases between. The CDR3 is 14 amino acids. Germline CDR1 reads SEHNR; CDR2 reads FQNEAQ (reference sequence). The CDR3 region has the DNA TGTGCCAGCAGCTTAGCGGGCGGCACAGATACGCAGTATTTT. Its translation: CASSLAGGTDTQYF.

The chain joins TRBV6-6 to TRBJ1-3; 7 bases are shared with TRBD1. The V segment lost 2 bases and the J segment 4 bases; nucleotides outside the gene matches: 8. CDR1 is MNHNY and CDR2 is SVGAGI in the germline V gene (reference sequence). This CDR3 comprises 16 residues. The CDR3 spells CASSYILTGDGNTIYF. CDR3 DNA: TGTGCCAGCAGTTACATCCTAACAGGGGACGGAAACACCATATATTTT.

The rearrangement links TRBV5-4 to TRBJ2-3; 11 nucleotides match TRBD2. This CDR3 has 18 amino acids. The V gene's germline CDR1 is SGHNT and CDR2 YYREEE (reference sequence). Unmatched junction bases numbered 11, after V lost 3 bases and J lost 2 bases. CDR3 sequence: CASSSNSGTSGSTDTQYF. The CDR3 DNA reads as TGTGCCAGCAGCTCGAATTCCGGGACTAGCGGCTCCACAGATACGCAGTATTTT.

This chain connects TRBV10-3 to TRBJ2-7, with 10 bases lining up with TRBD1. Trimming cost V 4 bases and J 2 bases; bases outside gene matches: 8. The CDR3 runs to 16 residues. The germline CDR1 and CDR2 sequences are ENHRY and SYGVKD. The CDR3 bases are TGTGCCATCAGTGCCGACAGGGGGCTATCTCCCTACGAGCAGTACTTC. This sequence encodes CAISADRGLSPYEQYF.

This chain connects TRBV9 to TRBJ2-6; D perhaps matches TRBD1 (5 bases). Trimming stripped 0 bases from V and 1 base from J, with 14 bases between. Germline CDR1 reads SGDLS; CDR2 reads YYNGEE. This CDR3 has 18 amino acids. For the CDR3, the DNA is TGTGCCAGCAGCGTAGAACCAGGGCCGCAGTCTGGGGCCAACGTCCTGACTTTC. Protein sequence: CASSVEPGPQSGANVLTF.

DNA for the CDR3: TGTGCCAGCAGCTTCGGTAGCGGGAGCTCCCTCTACGAGCAGTACTTC. It is translated as CASSFGSGSSLYEQYF. The chain combines TRBV7-2 with TRBJ2-7; 9 bases are shared with TRBD2. The CDR3 is made up of 16 amino acids. Germline-derived CDR1 and CDR2 are SGHTA and FQGNSA. The junction had 9 bases not matched to a gene; V was cut back by 3 bases and J by 3 bases.

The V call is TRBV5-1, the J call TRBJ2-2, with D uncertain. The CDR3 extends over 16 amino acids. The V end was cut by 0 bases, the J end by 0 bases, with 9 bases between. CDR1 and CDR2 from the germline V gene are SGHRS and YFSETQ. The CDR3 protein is CASSLVPGPNTGELFF. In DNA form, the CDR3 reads TGCGCCAGCAGCTTGGTGCCAGGCCCGAACACCGGGGAGCTGTTTTTT. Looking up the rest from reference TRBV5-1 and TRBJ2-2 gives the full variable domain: KAGVTQTPRYLIKTRGQQVTLSCSPISGHRSVSWYQQTPGQGLQFLFEYFSETQRNKGNFPGRFSGRQFSNSRSEMNVSTLELGDSALYLCASSLVPGPNTGELFFGEGSRLTVL.

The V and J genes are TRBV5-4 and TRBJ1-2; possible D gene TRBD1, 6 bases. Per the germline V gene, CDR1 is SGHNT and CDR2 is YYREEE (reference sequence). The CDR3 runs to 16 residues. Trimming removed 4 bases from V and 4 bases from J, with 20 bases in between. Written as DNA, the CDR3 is TGTGCCAGCAGCCGATTACAGGGAGTGCTTGTCTATGGCTACACCTTC. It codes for CASSRLQGVLVYGYTF.

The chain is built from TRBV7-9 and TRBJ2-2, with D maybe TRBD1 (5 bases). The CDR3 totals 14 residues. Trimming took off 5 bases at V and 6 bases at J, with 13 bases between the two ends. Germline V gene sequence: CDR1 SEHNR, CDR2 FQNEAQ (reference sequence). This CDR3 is CASSVPGFPGELFF. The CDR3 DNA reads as TGTGCCAGCAGCGTCCCAGGGTTCCCCGGGGAGCTGTTTTTT.

CDR3 residues: CASSLAGGLGNEQFF. The CDR3, as DNA: TGTGCCAGCAGCCTAGCGGGGGGGCTGGGGAATGAGCAGTTCTTC. The chain uses TRBV7-3 and TRBJ2-1; TRBD2 matches at 12 bases. Germline values: CDR1 SGHTA, CDR2 FQGTGA. This CDR3 has 15 amino acids. V lost 5 bases and J lost 7; bases outside the gene matches: 6.

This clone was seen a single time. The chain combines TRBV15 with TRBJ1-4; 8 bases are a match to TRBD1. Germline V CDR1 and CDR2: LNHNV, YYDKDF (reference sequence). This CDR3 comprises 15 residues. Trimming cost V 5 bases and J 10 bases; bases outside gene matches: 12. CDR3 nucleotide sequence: TGTGCCACCAGCTTAACCGCCAGGGGGCGCGGAAAACTGTTTTTT. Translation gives CATSLTARGRGKLFF.

This chain's CDR3 is CASSYDPGQGAITGELFF. Written as DNA, the CDR3 is TGTGCCAGCAGCTACGATCCGGGACAGGGGGCGATCACCGGGGAGCTGTTTTTT. This sequence joins TRBV7-9 and TRBJ2-2; 12 bases map to TRBD1. This CDR3 comprises 18 residues. V lost 4 bases, J lost 4 bases, and 10 bases stayed unmatched. Per the germline V gene, CDR1 is SEHNR and CDR2 is FQNEAQ (reference sequence).

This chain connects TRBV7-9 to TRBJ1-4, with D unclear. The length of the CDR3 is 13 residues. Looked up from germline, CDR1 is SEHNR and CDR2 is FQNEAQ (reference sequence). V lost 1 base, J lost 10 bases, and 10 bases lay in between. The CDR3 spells CASSLGASAKLFF. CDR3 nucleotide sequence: TGTGCCAGCAGCTTAGGAGCTAGTGCAAAACTGTTTTTT.

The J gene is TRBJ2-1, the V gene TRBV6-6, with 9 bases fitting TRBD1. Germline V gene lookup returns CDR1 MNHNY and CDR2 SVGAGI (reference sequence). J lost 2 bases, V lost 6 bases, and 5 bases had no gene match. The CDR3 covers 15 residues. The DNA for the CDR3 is TGTGCCAGCAGCCACGGACAGGGGCCCTACAATGAGCAGTTCTTC. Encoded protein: CASSHGQGPYNEQFF.

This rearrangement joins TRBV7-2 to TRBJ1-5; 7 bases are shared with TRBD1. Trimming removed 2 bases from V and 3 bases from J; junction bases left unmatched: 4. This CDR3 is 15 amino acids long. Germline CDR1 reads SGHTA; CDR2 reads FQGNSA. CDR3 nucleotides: TGTGCCAGCAGCTTAAGACAGGGAAACAATCAGCCCCAGCATTTT. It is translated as CASSLRQGNNQPQHF.

CDR3 nucleotide sequence: TGTGCCAGTACAACGGCGGGGGACACAGATACGCAGTATTTT. This codes for CASTTAGDTDTQYF. This chain connects TRBV7-3 to TRBJ2-3; 7 bases align to TRBD2. The CDR3 extends over 14 amino acids. J lost 2 bases, V lost 9 bases, and 8 bases had no gene match. Germline assignment: CDR1 SGHTA and CDR2 FQGTGA.

CDR3 coding DNA: TGCGCCAGCAGCTGGTCGGCGGGAGGGCCAGATACGCAGTATTTT. Translated, it gives CASSWSAGGPDTQYF. The chain couples TRBV5-1 to TRBJ2-3, with 9 bases aligning to TRBD2. Germline lookup yields CDR1 SGHRS and CDR2 YFSETQ. This CDR3 contains 15 residues. With 3 bases clipped from V and 4 bases from J, the junction kept 6 bases outside the gene matches.